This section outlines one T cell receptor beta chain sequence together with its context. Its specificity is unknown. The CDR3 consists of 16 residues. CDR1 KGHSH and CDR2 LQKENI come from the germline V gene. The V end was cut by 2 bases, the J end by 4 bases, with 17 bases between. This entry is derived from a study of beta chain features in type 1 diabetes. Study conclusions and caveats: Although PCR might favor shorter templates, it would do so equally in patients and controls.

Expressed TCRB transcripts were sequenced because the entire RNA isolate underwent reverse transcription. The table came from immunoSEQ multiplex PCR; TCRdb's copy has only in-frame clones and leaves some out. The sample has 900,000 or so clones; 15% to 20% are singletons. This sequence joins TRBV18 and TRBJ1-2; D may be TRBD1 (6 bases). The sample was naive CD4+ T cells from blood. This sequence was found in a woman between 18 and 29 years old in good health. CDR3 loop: CASSPVGGTVSYGYTF. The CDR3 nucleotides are TGTGCCAGCTCACCAGTGGGGGGCACAGTTAGCTATGGCTACACCTTC.